This T cell receptor beta chain comes out of a study of blood T cells in healthy people across ages. General study findings and limits: The percentage of naive T cells correlated strongly with TCR beta diversity. Greater diversity and more naive CD4+ cells were seen in long-lived donors than in aged donors.

Primers used in a second PCR of about 7 to 12 cycles were a sample-barcoded 5' primer and a J-beta primer mix. TCRdb redid the calling of the 5' RACE reads with MiXCR, one entry per CDR3 protein. The repertoire has fewer than 950,000 distinct CDR3 sequences, approximately 53% of them found once; the top ten carry about two fifths. This clonotype was found a few times. The antigen is not known. This clonotype was sampled from an elderly man in good health. The sample comprised blood.

The CDR3, as DNA: TGCAGTGCTAGAGATTACGGGAGGGCCAACTACGAGCAGTACTTC. Protein: CSARDYGRANYEQYF. The chain is built from TRBV20-1 and TRBJ2-4; TRBD2 matches 8 bases. The DNA end is more similar to TRBJ2-7, so the J call may be wrong. The CDR3 covers 15 residues. Germline CDR1 DFQATT, CDR2 SNEGSKA (reference sequence).